This T cell receptor beta chain was sequenced for a study of blood T cell repertoires in COVID-19. Study overall: Spain, Italy and the United States supplied samples that represented acute and convalescent COVID-19. PBMCs, B-cell-depleted T cells, or T cells were the source of the cDNA or gDNA that made up the material.

As originally analysed: Estimation of nucleated cell counts relied on the amplification of reference gene primers. The assay was immunoSEQ multiplex PCR, and TCRdb's table has in-frame clones only and misses some. V and J calls and clone size are copied from that table; D and trimming were computed from the DNA. The data hold tens of thousands of clones, with 92% observed a single time. The V and J ends lost 3 bases and 15 bases, in that order; junction bases with no gene match: 7. The CDR3 spans 12 residues. CDR1 is SNHLY, CDR2 FYNNEI, per germline. The sequenced sample was peripheral blood. The source is a man aged 45-65 years with active COVID-19. The chain uses TRBV2 and TRBJ1-5, with 8 bases that match TRBD1. This CDR3 is CASSEGTGIGHF. The CDR3 bases are TGTGCCAGCAGTGAGGGGACAGGCATAGGGCATTTT.